This T cell receptor (beta chain) was observed in a study of control samples from healthy donors and cancer patients. The CDR3 spans 16 residues. Trimming took off 5 bases at V and 3 bases at J, with 17 bases between the two ends. CDR1 and CDR2 (germline): SGHTA, FQGNSA. Produced via immunoSEQ multiplex PCR; TCRdb's table is partial and in-frame only. Of hundreds of thousands of clones in the sample, 82% are singletons; the top ten hold 10% to 15%. The source material was PBMCs. The source is a woman aged 55-70 years with lung cancer. The chain is built from TRBV7-2 and TRBJ1-5; perhaps TRBD1 as D (5 bases). This CDR3 is CASSPNRAGNNQPQHF. DNA for the CDR3: TGTGCCAGCAGCCCGAATCGAGCAGGGAACAATCAGCCCCAGCATTTT.